These 20 T cell receptor beta chains were sequenced from one sample in a study of blood T cell repertoires in COVID-19. Repertoires were generated with immunoSEQ multiplex PCR, while TCRdb's copy carries only in-frame clones and drops some. The sample has fewer than 500,000 clones, roughly 90% seen once. The source material was PBMCs or T cells enriched from blood (not recorded which). These receptors were collected from a woman in her twenties or thirties with acute COVID-19.

The gene calls are TRBV7-2 and TRBJ2-6; D possibly corresponds to TRBD1 (6 bases). Deletions cut 3 bases from V and 2 bases from J, with 11 bases between. Germline V CDR1 and CDR2: SGHTA, FQGNSA. This CDR3 spans 16 amino acids. The CDR3 loop is CASSLQGSTGANVLTF. The CDR3 coding sequence is TGTGCCAGCAGCTTGCAGGGGAGCACTGGGGCCAACGTCCTGACTTTC.

The genes are TRBV18 and TRBJ1-4; 7 nucleotides agree with TRBD1. Germline V gene data show CDR1 as KGHSH and CDR2 as LQKENI. The CDR3 covers 16 residues. V trimming: 3 bases; J trimming: 5 bases; junction bases outside the gene matches: 9. The CDR3 DNA is TGTGCCAGCTCACCGGAGACAGGGACGGTCAATGAAAAACTGTTTTTT. Its translation: CASSPETGTVNEKLFF.

This clone was seen a few times. The chain carries TRBV29-1 and TRBJ1-5; the D gene is possibly TRBD1 (6 bases). The germline gives CDR1 SQVTM, CDR2 ANQGSEA. Deletions cut 6 bases from V and 6 bases from J, with 15 bases between. CDR3 size: 13 residues. CDR3 region: CSVGGGGSQPQHF. The CDR3 coding sequence is TGCAGCGTCGGAGGGGGAGGGAGTCAGCCCCAGCATTTT. The entire variable domain, with the rest obtained from reference TRBV29-1 and TRBJ1-5, is as follows: SAVISQKPSRDICQRGTSLTIQCQVDSQVTMMFWYRQQPGQSLTLIATANQGSEATYESGFVIDKFPISRPNLTFSTLTVSNMSPEDSSIYLCSVGGGGSQPQHFGDGTRLSIL.

The chain is built from TRBV5-1 and TRBJ1-6; weak D call: TRBD1 (5 bases). Trimming shortened V by 4 bases and J by 3 bases, and 11 bases separated the two germline ends. The CDR3 spans 15 residues. Germline lookup yields CDR1 SGHRS and CDR2 YFSETQ. The CDR3 DNA sequence: TGCGCCAGCAGCCTAGGGGCTGGCTATAATTCACCCCTCCACTTT. This gives the protein CASSLGAGYNSPLHF.

The chain carries TRBV12-5 and TRBJ2-6; 9 bases align to TRBD1. CDR1 is LGHNT, CDR2 FRNRAP, per germline. The V segment lost 2 bases and the J segment 3 bases; nucleotides outside the gene matches: 11. The length of the CDR3 is 19 residues. The DNA for the CDR3 is TGTGCTAGTGGTTTGTCACCCTCGACAGGGGGAAATGGGGCCAACGTCCTGACTTTC. Translating it yields CASGLSPSTGGNGANVLTF.

The V gene is TRBV19, the J gene TRBJ2-2; 7 bases align to TRBD1. Per the germline V gene, CDR1 is LNHDA and CDR2 is SQIVND (reference sequence). This CDR3 has 15 amino acids. The V gene end was trimmed by 6 bases and the J gene end by 7 bases; junction bases not matched to a gene: 11. The CDR3 nucleotides read TGTGCCAGTAGCAACATTAGACAGGGTAGCGGGGAGCTGTTTTTT. As protein: CASSNIRQGSGELFF. The complete variable domain, with remaining parts taken from reference TRBV19 and TRBJ2-2, reads DGGITQSPKYLFRKEGQNVTLSCEQNLNHDAMYWYRQDPGQGLRLIYYSQIVNDFQKGDIAEGYSVSREKKESFPLTVTSAQKNPTAFYLCASSNIRQGSGELFFGEGSRLTVL.

This clone has just a few counts. The rearrangement links TRBV2 to TRBJ1-3; tentatively, D is TRBD1 (6 bases). CDR1 is SNHLY and CDR2 is FYNNEI in the germline V gene. Between the trimmed V and J ends, which lost 1 base and 0 bases, there was a span of 10 bases. The CDR3 spans 16 residues. This CDR3 is CASSEVTRGSGNTIYF. Written as DNA, the CDR3 is TGTGCCAGCAGTGAAGTGACCAGGGGCTCTGGAAACACCATATATTTT.

This clone has only a few counts. The chain has TRBV5-4 and TRBJ1-2; D may be TRBD1 (5 bases). The V end was cut by 3 bases, the J end by 4 bases, with 16 bases between. In germline, CDR1 is SGHNT, CDR2 YYREEE (reference sequence). CDR3 length: 15 amino acids. CDR3 residues: CASSSRIGQTYGYTF. The CDR3 DNA follows: TGTGCCAGCAGCTCCCGAATTGGACAAACCTATGGCTACACCTTC.

The rearrangement joins TRBV12-5 to TRBJ2-7; 7 bases are shared with TRBD1. Germline CDR1 is LGHNT and CDR2 is FRNRAP. The trim removed 2 bases at V and 8 bases at J, leaving 6 bases unmatched. This CDR3 is built from 13 residues. CDR3 DNA: TGTGCTAGTGGTTTGCCTTCGGACAGGCAGCAGTACTTC. Translation gives CASGLPSDRQQYF.

The V call is TRBV15, the J call TRBJ2-5, with 7 bases matching TRBD2. There are 15 residues in the CDR3. Germline CDR1 is LNHNV and CDR2 is YYDKDF (reference sequence). J lost 4 bases, V lost 4 bases, and 9 bases had no gene match. The CDR3 is CATSTTTSAGETQYF. The CDR3 coding sequence is TGTGCCACCAGCACAACTACTAGCGCTGGAGAGACCCAGTACTTC.

V and J are TRBV7-9 and TRBJ2-1; 8 bases are a match to TRBD2. Germline trimming cut 4 bases from V and 5 bases from J; bases unmatched to any gene: 13. The CDR3 contains 17 residues. Germline assignment: CDR1 SEHNR and CDR2 FQNEAQ (reference sequence). CDR3: CASSSRLGGGSHNEQFF. The CDR3 DNA reads as TGTGCCAGCAGCTCCCGACTTGGCGGGGGGTCTCACAATGAGCAGTTCTTC.

The genes are TRBV6-5 and TRBJ2-7; 12 bases fit TRBD2. The CDR3 consists of 15 residues. The V gene's germline CDR1 is MNHEY and CDR2 SVGAGI. Unmatched junction bases numbered 11, after V lost 6 bases and J lost 8 bases. This CDR3 reads CASRKRLAGDDKQYF. The CDR3 DNA reads as TGTGCCAGCAGGAAAAGACTAGCGGGGGATGATAAGCAGTACTTC.

The chain carries TRBV21-1 and TRBJ1-5; TRBD1, as called in the table, went unchecked against the DNA. TRBV21-1 is tagged as a pseudogene. There are 18 residues in the CDR3. CDR3: CASSIRTSPPDSNQPQHF. The CDR3 DNA reads as TGTGCCAGCAGTATCCGGACATCCCCTCCAGACAGCAATCAGCCCCAGCATTTT.

The chain is built from TRBV6-5 and TRBJ1-1; D is ambiguous. Germline V gene sequence: CDR1 MNHEY, CDR2 SVGAGI. The CDR3 loop spans 15 amino acids. V was pared by 7 bases and J by 2 bases, with 17 bases between. The CDR3 loop reads CASTAPGRVNTEAFF. The CDR3, as DNA: TGTGCCAGCACCGCTCCGGGGAGGGTCAACACTGAAGCTTTCTTT.

The chain couples TRBV19 to TRBJ1-2; 7 positions agree with TRBD1. The CDR3 spans 18 residues. Trimming at V came to 2 bases and at J to 0 bases, leaving 12 bases not matched to a gene. Germline CDR1 reads LNHDA; CDR2 reads SQIVND (reference sequence). As DNA, the CDR3 is TGTGCCAGTAGTATAACCCCCCCCCTTACAGGGGCTAACTATGGCTACACCTTC. This gives the protein CASSITPPLTGANYGYTF. The full variable domain, in which reference TRBV19 and TRBJ1-2 provide the parts outside the CDR3, is DGGITQSPKYLFRKEGQNVTLSCEQNLNHDAMYWYRQDPGQGLRLIYYSQIVNDFQKGDIAEGYSVSREKKESFPLTVTSAQKNPTAFYLCASSITPPLTGANYGYTFGSGTRLTVV.

In this sample, this clone turned up once. This sequence joins TRBV5-1 and TRBJ1-4; D possibly corresponds to TRBD1 (6 bases). V was shortened by 2 bases and J by 0 bases, with 11 bases between the two germline ends. Germline CDR1 SGHRS, CDR2 YFSETQ. The CDR3 consists of 16 residues. The CDR3 loop reads CASSFGGGATNEKLFF. The CDR3, as DNA: TGCGCCAGCAGCTTCGGGGGGGGCGCAACTAATGAAAAACTGTTTTTT.

The gene calls are TRBV9 and TRBJ1-2, with a possible D match to TRBD1 (5 bases). Germline assignment: CDR1 SGDLS and CDR2 YYNGEE. V was cut by 1 base and J by 1 base, with 8 bases left in between. This CDR3 contains 14 residues. The CDR3 is CASSVIGGNYGYTF. CDR3 bases: TGTGCCAGCAGCGTAATCGGGGGTAACTATGGCTACACCTTC.

The chain combines TRBV7-3 with TRBJ2-2; the D gene is possibly TRBD1 (5 bases). CDR1 is SGHTA and CDR2 is FQGTGA in the germline V gene. The CDR3 sequence is 14 residues long. Trimming took off 5 bases at V and 2 bases at J, with 9 bases between the two ends. The CDR3 DNA sequence: TGTGCCAGCAGCGATCAGGGAAACACCGGGGAGCTGTTTTTT. It yields the protein CASSDQGNTGELFF.

The chain joins TRBV24-1 to TRBJ2-1, with 7 bases identical to TRBD1. The V segment lost 5 bases and the J segment 5 bases; nucleotides outside the gene matches: 8. This CDR3 has 15 residues. From germline, CDR1 is KGHDR and CDR2 SFDVKD. The CDR3, as DNA: TGTGCCACCAGTGGAGTACAGGGGATGCACAATGAGCAGTTCTTC. Translating gives CATSGVQGMHNEQFF.

The rearrangement links TRBV5-1 to TRBJ1-5; D might be TRBD1 (5 bases). CDR1 and CDR2 from the germline V gene are SGHRS and YFSETQ. The V end was cut by 0 bases, the J end by 4 bases, with 11 bases between. CDR3 length equals 15 residues. The CDR3 spells CASSLEPGPNQPQHF. CDR3 bases: TGCGCCAGCAGCTTGGAGCCAGGGCCTAATCAGCCCCAGCATTTT.